This passage covers 9 T cell receptor beta chains from one sample sequenced in a study of blood T cell repertoires in COVID-19. Profiling relied on immunoSEQ multiplex PCR, and the TCRdb table lists in-frame clones only, not all of them. The sample contains just under 150,000 clones, roughly 84% of which appear only once. The sequencing sample was made of peripheral blood. The receptors stem from a human donor in a cohort sampled during active COVID-19.

V gene TRBV9 combines with J gene TRBJ2-1, with D maybe TRBD2 (5 bases). The germline CDR1 and CDR2 sequences are SGDLS and YYNGEE. Trimming took off 4 bases at V and 10 bases at J, with 15 bases between the two ends. This CDR3 has 13 residues. CDR3 DNA sequence: TGTGCCAGCAGCCCCTCCCTGAGCGGCGAGCAGTTCTTC. Translating gives CASSPSLSGEQFF.

This chain uses TRBV2 with TRBJ1-5, with 7 bases fitting TRBD1. Per germline, CDR1 SNHLY and CDR2 FYNNEI. The V and J ends lost 6 bases and 6 bases, in that order; junction bases with no gene match: 11. The CDR3 is made up of 15 amino acids. CDR3 sequence (DNA): TGTGCCAGCAGGCCGACAGGGCTTACGAGTCAGCCCCAGCATTTT. Translated, it gives CASRPTGLTSQPQHF.

The chain carries TRBV10-1 and TRBJ2-1, with 14 bases identical to TRBD2. Unmatched junction bases numbered 8, after V lost 7 bases and J lost 0 bases. Germline V lookup: CDR1 WNHNN, CDR2 SYGVQD (reference sequence). The CDR3 runs 18 residues. CDR3: CASNRTSGRSTSYNEQFF. For the CDR3, the DNA is TGCGCCAGCAACAGGACTAGCGGGAGGTCTACCTCCTACAATGAGCAGTTCTTC.

As for this clone: One junction end does not reproduce the germline sequence, and a read error may be involved. Other DNA sequences from this sample encode an identical CDR3 as well. The CDR3 nucleotides read TGTGCCAGCAGCCCCCGTGAGGGTGACAATGAGCAATTCTTC. As protein: CASSPREGDNEQFF. This rearrangement joins TRBV11-3 to TRBJ2-1; a weak D match, TRBD2 (5 bases). Germline V gene lookup returns CDR1 SGHNT and CDR2 YENEEA. The CDR3 contains 14 residues. The full variable domain, rest sourced from reference TRBV11-3 and TRBJ2-1, is EAGVVQSPRYKIIEKKQPVAFWCNPISGHNTLYWYLQNLGQGPELLIRYENEEAVDDSQLPKDRFSAERLKGVDSTLKIQPAELGDSAVYLCASSPREGDNEQFFGPGTRLTVL.

The CDR3 sequence: CASTPRGLSGELFF. CDR3 bases: TGTGCCAGCACCCCCAGGGGGCTTTCCGGGGAGCTGTTTTTT. The chain links TRBV7-9 to TRBJ2-2, with 8 positions matching TRBD1. This CDR3 has 14 amino acids. In germline, CDR1 is SEHNR, CDR2 FQNEAQ (reference sequence). V shed 7 bases and J 6 bases; nucleotides not matched to a gene: 7.

This chain joins TRBV5-1 and TRBJ1-1; no firm D call. Deletions cut 0 bases from V and 6 bases from J, with 12 bases between. The germline V gene has CDR1 SGHRS and CDR2 YFSETQ. The CDR3 is 14 amino acids. Here the CDR3 reads CASSLEAGRAEAFF. In DNA form, the CDR3 reads TGCGCCAGCAGCTTGGAGGCGGGGAGGGCTGAAGCTTTCTTT.

Comment on this clone: Compared with germline, one end of the junction differs, possibly owing to a read error. This chain connects TRBV7-7 to TRBJ2-1; 8 bases are shared with TRBD2. This CDR3 spans 19 amino acids. The germline CDR1 and CDR2 sequences are SSHAT and FNYEAQ (reference sequence). As DNA, the CDR3 is TGTGCTAGCAGTCCGACTCCACTAGCGGCAAGAAGCTCCTACAATGAGCAGTTCTTC. It specifies CASSPTPLAARSSYNEQFF.

The chain joins TRBV2 to TRBJ1-5; 7 nucleotides match TRBD1. The germline V gene has CDR1 SNHLY and CDR2 FYNNEI. Trimming at V came to 6 bases and at J to 5 bases, leaving 4 bases not matched to a gene. The CDR3 runs to 13 residues. The CDR3 loop is CASRSRGDQPQHF. Here the CDR3 DNA reads TGTGCCAGCAGGTCCAGGGGGGATCAGCCCCAGCATTTT.

The rearrangement uses TRBV6-5 and TRBJ1-1, with D perhaps matching TRBD1 (5 bases). Germline CDR1 MNHEY, CDR2 SVGAGI. Trimming cost V 7 bases and J 0 bases, with 12 bases left between them. The CDR3 runs to 14 residues. The CDR3, as DNA: TGTGCCAGCAAGAACAGGCTTATGAACACTGAAGCTTTCTTT. Protein sequence: CASKNRLMNTEAFF.